These 32 T cell receptor beta chains were sequenced from one sample in a study of blood T cells in healthy people across ages. Alongside a J-beta primer mix, a sample-barcoded 5' primer served in a second PCR lasting about 6 to 12 cycles. One entry per CDR3 protein, called by TCRdb with MiXCR from the 5' RACE reads. This table holds 1 million or so distinct CDR3 sequences, 35% to 55% found once. The sequencing input was blood. The receptors here all came from a woman aged 55-75 years in good health.

This clonotype was observed a handful of times. The chain has TRBV18 and TRBJ1-4; D unresolved. The CDR3 runs to 12 residues. Trimming removed 8 bases at V and 6 bases at J, with 10 bases between. Germline V gives CDR1 KGHSH, CDR2 LQKENI. CDR3 DNA: TGTGCCAGCAGCCCCCCCGATGAAAAACTGTTTTTT. Translating it yields CASSPPDEKLFF.

The chain couples TRBV2 to TRBJ2-7; 7 bases fit TRBD2. Germline CDR1 reads SNHLY; CDR2 reads FYNNEI. Trimming at V came to 3 bases and at J to 0 bases, leaving 11 bases not matched to a gene. This CDR3 is 17 amino acids long. CDR3 bases: TGTGCCAGCAGTGACGGCGGGAGCCTCCCGAACTCCTACGAGCAGTACTTC. This sequence encodes CASSDGGSLPNSYEQYF.

The V call is TRBV27, the J call TRBJ2-3, with 8 positions matching TRBD2. Germline V gene data show CDR1 as MNHEY and CDR2 as SMNVEV (reference sequence). The V gene end was trimmed by 5 bases and the J gene end by 5 bases; junction bases not matched to a gene: 9. The CDR3 covers 15 residues. CDR3 in amino acids: CASSPSGSVKDTQYF. Written as DNA, the CDR3 is TGTGCCAGCAGTCCCAGCGGGAGCGTTAAAGATACGCAGTATTTT.

The chain links TRBV7-2 to TRBJ2-1, with D perhaps matching TRBD1 or TRBD2 (5 bases each). The CDR3 is made up of 16 amino acids. The V end was cut by 1 base, the J end by 3 bases, with 13 bases between. Germline assignment: CDR1 SGHTA and CDR2 FQGNSA. The CDR3 reads CASSLGSTGRYNEQFF. In DNA, the CDR3 is TGTGCCAGCAGCTTAGGGAGCACGGGGCGCTACAATGAGCAGTTCTTC.

This chain links TRBV10-3 with TRBJ2-2; no firm D call. V gave up 9 bases and J gave up 4 bases, with 12 bases separating them. The CDR3 loop spans 13 amino acids. Germline V lookup: CDR1 ENHRY, CDR2 SYGVKD. CDR3 DNA: TGTGCCATTAATACGGGTGGCACCGGGGAGCTGTTTTTT. The encoded protein is CAINTGGTGELFF.

This clonotype was recorded a few times. J is TRBJ1-4 and V is TRBV4-2; 10 positions match TRBD1. Germline V gives CDR1 LGHNA, CDR2 YNFKEQ. This CDR3 region has 19 residues. Unmatched junction bases numbered 14, after V lost 0 bases and J lost 7 bases. The CDR3 sequence: CASSQDRMGGQGKGEKLFF. CDR3 nucleotide sequence: TGTGCCAGCAGCCAAGATCGAATGGGGGGACAGGGGAAAGGTGAAAAACTGTTTTTT.

The V gene is TRBV3-1, the J gene TRBJ2-1; 8 bases are shared with TRBD2. Trimming cost V 0 bases and J 10 bases; bases outside gene matches: 14. CDR3 size: 17 residues. Germline assignment: CDR1 LGHDT and CDR2 YNNKEL (reference sequence). CDR3 nucleotide sequence: TGTGCCAGCAGCCAAGATCTTGCGGGAGGTGTGTGGCCCGAGCAGTTCTTC. It yields the protein CASSQDLAGGVWPEQFF.

This clonotype has a handful of counts. The J gene is TRBJ2-1, the V gene TRBV6-2 or TRBV6-3; 8 nucleotides agree with TRBD2. The trim removed 7 bases at V and 0 bases at J, leaving 2 bases unmatched. The length of the CDR3 is 14 residues. The germline CDR1 and CDR2 sequences are MNHEY and SVGEGT. CDR3 sequence reads: CASTREGSYNEQFF. Written as DNA, the CDR3 is TGTGCCAGCACACGGGAGGGCTCCTACAATGAGCAGTTCTTC.

V gene TRBV13 combines with J gene TRBJ2-5, with 8 positions matching TRBD2. V was pared by 3 bases and J by 11 bases, with 14 bases of the junction left unmatched. CDR1 PRHDT and CDR2 FYEKMQ come from the germline V gene (reference sequence). The CDR3 sequence is 15 residues long. The CDR3 nucleotides read TGTGCCAGCAGCTTCGGTGCGGGAGGTGGGGATGAGCAGTACTTC. Protein: CASSFGAGGGDEQYF.

This clonotype has just a few counts. The rearrangement joins TRBV7-6 to TRBJ2-1; TRBD2 matches at 16 bases. The J segment lost 6 bases and the V segment lost 1 base, leaving 9 bases of the junction unmatched. The germline V gene encodes CDR1 SGHVS and CDR2 FNYEAQ. The CDR3 has 19 amino acids. The CDR3 DNA reads as TGTGCCAGCAGCTTAGACGACTCCGGGACTAGCGGGAGGGCCAATGAGCAGTTCTTC. Its translation: CASSLDDSGTSGRANEQFF.

The table lists this clonotype with many counts. The rearrangement links TRBV20-1 to TRBJ2-5, with 7 bases aligning to TRBD2. Germline CDR1 and CDR2: DFQATT and SNEGSKA (reference sequence). The CDR3 spans 12 residues. V lost 5 bases to trimming and J lost 3 bases; unmatched junction nucleotides: 3. CDR3 region: CSARAGKETQYF. CDR3 coding DNA: TGCAGTGCTCGAGCGGGAAAAGAGACCCAGTACTTC.

J is TRBJ2-1 and V is TRBV6-2 or TRBV6-3; weak D call: TRBD2 (5 bases). This CDR3 region has 14 residues. Per germline, CDR1 MNHEY and CDR2 SVGEGT. Trimming stripped 2 bases from V and 5 bases from J, with 10 bases between. This CDR3 is CASSYLVANNEQFF. The CDR3 DNA reads as TGTGCCAGCAGTTACCTAGTAGCGAACAATGAGCAGTTCTTC.

The chain recombines TRBV28 with TRBJ2-7; TRBD1 matches at 7 bases. Unmatched junction bases numbered 8, after V lost 5 bases and J lost 7 bases. The CDR3 spans 13 residues. The V gene's germline CDR1 is MDHEN and CDR2 SYDVKM. The CDR3 DNA sequence: TGTGCCAGCAGTGTAACAGGGGCTAGGGAGCAGTACTTC. Translated, it gives CASSVTGAREQYF.

This clonotype showed up just a few times. The chain joins TRBV20-1 to TRBJ2-7; the match to TRBD1 covers 9 bases. Germline CDR1 reads DFQATT; CDR2 reads SNEGSKA (reference sequence). The length of the CDR3 is 12 residues. V dropped 7 bases and J dropped 4; count of bases not matched to a gene: 5. The CDR3 nucleotides read TGCAGTGGAGACGACAGGGGGTACGAGCAGTACTTC. Protein: CSGDDRGYEQYF.

The V call is TRBV30, the J call TRBJ1-2; TRBD1 might be the D (5 bases). CDR1 is GTSNPN, CDR2 SVGIG, per germline (reference sequence). This CDR3 contains 16 residues. Between the trimmed V and J ends, which lost 5 bases and 0 bases, there was a span of 19 bases. The CDR3 sequence: CAWRGDHYSANYGYTF. CDR3 bases: TGTGCCTGGCGAGGGGACCACTACTCAGCTAACTATGGCTACACCTTC.

This clonotype was counted many times. V usage is TRBV7-3 and J usage is TRBJ2-7; no definite D call. The CDR3 length is 13 residues. CDR1 SGHTA and CDR2 FQGTGA come from the germline V gene. Trimming cost V 2 bases and J 4 bases, with 9 bases left between them. This chain's CDR3 is CASSLLGGYEQYF. The CDR3 region has the DNA TGTGCCAGCAGCTTATTGGGTGGGTACGAGCAGTACTTC.

J is TRBJ2-7 and V is TRBV6-2 or TRBV6-3, with 12 bases that match TRBD2. Trimming cost V 5 bases and J 1 base; bases outside gene matches: 15. This CDR3 comprises 19 residues. The germline V gene has CDR1 MNHEY and CDR2 SVGEGT. The CDR3 DNA sequence: TGTGCCAGCAGTGGCGCTAGCGGGAGGGCCTCCGCAACGTCCTACGAGCAGTACTTC. Translation gives CASSGASGRASATSYEQYF.

The V gene is TRBV7-9, the J gene TRBJ2-7, with D possibly matching TRBD2 (6 bases). Germline V gene lookup returns CDR1 SEHNR and CDR2 FQNEAQ (reference sequence). The CDR3 extends over 17 amino acids. Deletions cut 4 bases from V and 0 bases from J, with 19 bases between. Here the CDR3 reads CASSSDRDSSYSYEQYF. DNA for the CDR3: TGTGCCAGCAGCTCGGACCGGGACTCCTCCTACTCCTACGAGCAGTACTTC.

This chain uses TRBV2 with TRBJ2-7, with TRBD1 identical over 7 bases. The DNA end is more similar to TRBJ2-5, so the J call may be wrong. Germline-derived CDR1 and CDR2 are SNHLY and FYNNEI. The CDR3 contains 18 residues. The chain's CDR3 is CASSDGQGERELEETQYF. The DNA for the CDR3 is TGTGCCAGCAGTGACGGGCAGGGGGAAAGAGAGCTAGAAGAGACCCAGTACTTC.

This clonotype was counted between two and nine times. This rearrangement joins TRBV14 to TRBJ1-1; D may be TRBD1 (5 bases). The germline CDR1 and CDR2 sequences are SGHDN and FVKESK. This CDR3 has 15 amino acids. The V and J ends lost 0 bases and 0 bases respectively, with 8 bases between them. CDR3 sequence reads: CASSQERGLNTEAFF. The CDR3, as DNA: TGTGCCAGCAGCCAAGAGCGGGGGTTGAACACTGAAGCTTTCTTT.

This chain links TRBV13 with TRBJ2-1; 7 bases fit TRBD2. The CDR3 runs 12 residues. Losses at the gene ends were 5 bases for V and 12 bases for J; bases not matched to a gene: 7. Germline CDR1 is PRHDT and CDR2 is FYEKMQ (reference sequence). CDR3 in amino acids: CASSMGPGGQFF. Written as DNA, the CDR3 is TGTGCCAGCAGCATGGGGCCGGGAGGGCAGTTCTTC. The variable domain in full, with the rest retrieved from reference TRBV13 and TRBJ2-1, is AAGVIQSPRHLIKEKRETATLKCYPIPRHDTVYWYQQGPGQDPQFLISFYEKMQSDKGSIPDRFSAQQFSDYHSELNMSSLELGDSALYFCASSMGPGGQFFGPGTRLTVL.

V gene TRBV10-3 combines with J gene TRBJ2-3; 7 nucleotides agree with TRBD2. The CDR3 spans 15 residues. Germline assignment: CDR1 ENHRY and CDR2 SYGVKD. The ends lost 8 bases at V and 2 bases at J; junction bases unmatched: 10. This CDR3 reads CAILGAGSPTDTQYF. In DNA form, the CDR3 reads TGTGCCATCTTGGGAGCGGGGTCACCCACAGATACGCAGTATTTT.

The table lists this clonotype with a few counts. The J gene is TRBJ2-5, the V gene TRBV14; perhaps D is TRBD1 or TRBD2 (6 bases each). The V end lost 2 bases, the J end lost 11 bases, and 21 bases lay between the germline ends. The CDR3 totals 15 residues. Germline CDR1 SGHDN, CDR2 FVKESK. The CDR3 spells CASSQLGGPYNEQYF. CDR3 coding DNA: TGTGCCAGCAGCCAACTGGGGGGCCCCTACAATGAGCAGTACTTC.

This clonotype appeared a few times. The CDR3 sequence is CASSPVAAVSSYEQYF. The DNA of the CDR3 is TGTGCCAGCAGTCCAGTAGCGGCTGTAAGCTCCTACGAGCAGTACTTC. The rearrangement links TRBV28 to TRBJ2-7, with TRBD2 as a possible D gene (6 bases). Germline V gives CDR1 MDHEN, CDR2 SYDVKM. The CDR3 spans 16 residues. V dropped 5 bases and J dropped 0 bases, with 17 bases sitting between them.

This clonotype has only a few counts. The chain carries TRBV20-1 and TRBJ2-7, with 9 bases identical to TRBD2. The CDR3 loop spans 13 amino acids. V shed 2 bases, J shed 4 bases, and the junction held 3 bases outside the gene matches. CDR1 is DFQATT, CDR2 SNEGSKA, per germline (reference sequence). CDR3 in DNA: TGCAGTGCTAGAAAGGCGGGAGGGTACGAGCAGTACTTC. It translates to CSARKAGGYEQYF.

This clonotype was seen many times. The rearrangement joins TRBV5-1 to TRBJ2-1; TRBD1 aligns across 9 bases. The CDR3 covers 15 residues. Germline CDR1 reads SGHRS; CDR2 reads YFSETQ. Trimming at V came to 0 bases and at J to 8 bases, leaving 6 bases not matched to a gene. As DNA, the CDR3 is TGCGCCAGCAGCTTGGGGGACAGGGCAGCGGATGAGCAGTTCTTC. Translation: CASSLGDRAADEQFF. Drawing the rest from reference TRBV5-1 and TRBJ2-1, the complete variable domain is KAGVTQTPRYLIKTRGQQVTLSCSPISGHRSVSWYQQTPGQGLQFLFEYFSETQRNKGNFPGRFSGRQFSNSRSEMNVSTLELGDSALYLCASSLGDRAADEQFFGPGTRLTVL.

About this clonotype: Germline and junction disagree at one end, which may indicate a read error. This chain uses TRBV6-2 or TRBV6-3 with TRBJ2-7, with 10 bases fitting TRBD1. Per the germline V gene, CDR1 is MNHEY and CDR2 is SVGEGT. The CDR3 spans 16 residues. CDR3 DNA: TGTGTCAGCACCTCAAACGACAGGGGGCTGATCTACGAGCAGTACTTC. Protein: CVSTSNDRGLIYEQYF.

This chain links TRBV6-4 with TRBJ2-7; 8 bases are shared with TRBD1. This CDR3 comprises 16 residues. Germline CDR1 MRHNA, CDR2 SNTAGT. V lost 1 base, J lost 2 bases, and 7 bases stayed unmatched. The CDR3, as DNA: TGTGCCAGCAGTGACTGTCAGGGGGCCCCTACCTACGAGCAGTACTTC. Its translation: CASSDCQGAPTYEQYF.

This rearrangement joins TRBV4-1 to TRBJ1-5; 12 nucleotides match TRBD1. The junction had 11 bases not matched to a gene; V was cut back by 0 bases and J by 5 bases. The CDR3 runs to 19 residues. Per the germline V gene, CDR1 is MGHRA and CDR2 is YSYEKL. CDR3 sequence reads: CASSQDLGTGGSSYQPQHF. CDR3 DNA: TGCGCCAGCAGCCAAGATCTTGGGACAGGGGGCTCTTCTTATCAGCCCCAGCATTTT.

The chain recombines TRBV5-1 with TRBJ2-7, with TRBD2 identical over 11 bases. V lost 2 bases, J lost 1 base, and 5 bases stayed unmatched. Per germline, CDR1 SGHRS and CDR2 YFSETQ. The CDR3 is made up of 16 amino acids. DNA for the CDR3: TGCGCCAGCAGCTTTCTAGCGGGAGGTGGGTCCTACGAGCAGTACTTC. Translating it yields CASSFLAGGGSYEQYF. Filled out from reference TRBV5-1 and TRBJ2-7, the complete variable domain reads KAGVTQTPRYLIKTRGQQVTLSCSPISGHRSVSWYQQTPGQGLQFLFEYFSETQRNKGNFPGRFSGRQFSNSRSEMNVSTLELGDSALYLCASSFLAGGGSYEQYFGPGTRLTVT.

This clonotype was seen a handful of times. V is TRBV29-1 and J is TRBJ1-4, with D uncertain. The CDR3 is 14 amino acids. With 3 bases removed from V and 0 bases from J, the gap between germline ends came to 8 bases. CDR1 SQVTM and CDR2 ANQGSEA come from the germline V gene. The CDR3 protein is CSVDRRATNEKLFF. CDR3 coding DNA: TGCAGCGTTGATCGACGAGCAACTAATGAAAAACTGTTTTTT.

CDR3 loop: CSAYGPLGAGRTDTQYF. CDR3 DNA sequence: TGCAGCGCCTACGGGCCCTTGGGGGCAGGCCGCACAGATACGCAGTATTTT. The rearrangement joins TRBV29-1 to TRBJ2-3; weak D call: TRBD1 (6 bases). V lost 7 bases and J lost 1, with 24 bases in between. CDR1 and CDR2 (germline): SQVTM, ANQGSEA. CDR3 length equals 17 residues.